This T cell receptor (beta chain) is from a study of blood T cells in healthy people across ages. General study findings and limits: It was not known whether donors were CMV positive (a possible confounder of expanded clonotype changes).

The V segment lost 4 bases and the J segment 6 bases; nucleotides outside the gene matches: 6. The germline gives CDR1 LGHDT, CDR2 YNNKEL (reference sequence). The CDR3 runs 14 residues. A J-beta primer mix and a sample-barcoded 5' primer were used in a second PCR of about 6 to 12 cycles. TCRdb reanalysed the 5' RACE reads using MiXCR and keeps one entry per CDR3 protein. The data contain more than 1,400,000 distinct CDR3 sequences, around 42% of them singletons. This clonotype was observed a handful of times. Antigen specificity is unknown. The source of this sequence is a woman aged 18-29 years in good health. Material: blood. The chain carries TRBV3-1 and TRBJ2-7; TRBD2 matches at 10 bases. CDR3: CASSLLAGDAEQYF. The CDR3 DNA is TGTGCCAGCAGCCTTCTAGCGGGAGATGCCGAGCAGTACTTC.